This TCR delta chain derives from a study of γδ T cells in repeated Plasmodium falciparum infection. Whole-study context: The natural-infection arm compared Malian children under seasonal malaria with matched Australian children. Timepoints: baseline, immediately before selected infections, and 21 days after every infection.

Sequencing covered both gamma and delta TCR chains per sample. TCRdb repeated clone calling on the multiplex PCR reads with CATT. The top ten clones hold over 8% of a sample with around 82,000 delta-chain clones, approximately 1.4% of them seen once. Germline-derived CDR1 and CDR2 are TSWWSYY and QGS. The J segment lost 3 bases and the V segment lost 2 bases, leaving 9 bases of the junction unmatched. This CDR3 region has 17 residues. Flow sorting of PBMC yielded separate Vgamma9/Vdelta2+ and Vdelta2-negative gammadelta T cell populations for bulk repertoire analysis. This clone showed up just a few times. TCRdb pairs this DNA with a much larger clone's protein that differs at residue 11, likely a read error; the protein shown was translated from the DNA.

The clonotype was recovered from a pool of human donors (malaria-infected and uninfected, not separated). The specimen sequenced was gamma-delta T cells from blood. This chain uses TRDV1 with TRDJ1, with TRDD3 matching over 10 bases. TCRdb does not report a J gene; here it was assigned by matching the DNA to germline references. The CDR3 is CALGESGWGIPSDKLIF. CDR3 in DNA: TGTGCTCTTGGGGAATCGGGGTGGGGGATACCTTCCGATAAACTCATCTTT.